What follows are 15 T cell receptor beta chains derived from one specimen sequenced in a study of blood T cell repertoires in COVID-19. Using immunoSEQ multiplex PCR, the repertoire was profiled, and TCRdb retains in-frame clones only, with some absent. The data show more than 350,000 clones, about 89% seen once. The sample comprised peripheral blood. The receptors were gathered from a woman aged 30 to 39 with COVID-19, enrolled during active disease.

The rearrangement uses TRBV11-2 and TRBJ1-3; a weak D match, TRBD1 (5 bases). The CDR3 sequence is 15 residues long. Trimming shortened V by 2 bases and J by 1 base, and 9 bases separated the two germline ends. Germline V gene lookup returns CDR1 SGHAT and CDR2 FQNNGV. As DNA, the CDR3 is TGTGCCAGCAGCTTACAGGGTTATTCTGGAAACACCATATATTTT. Encoded protein: CASSLQGYSGNTIYF.

The J gene is TRBJ2-3, the V gene TRBV27, with 9 bases identical to TRBD1. Looked up from germline, CDR1 is MNHEY and CDR2 is SMNVEV (reference sequence). The CDR3 contains 19 residues. The V segment lost 6 bases and the J segment 3 bases; nucleotides outside the gene matches: 19. CDR3 coding DNA: TGTGCCAGCAGACGGTGGGACAGGCCTACAGGGGGCGAGACAGATACGCAGTATTTT. Translating it yields CASRRWDRPTGGETDTQYF.

J is TRBJ1-2 and V is TRBV5-4; 9 bases match TRBD1. Germline loops: CDR1 SGHNT, CDR2 YYREEE (reference sequence). The CDR3 totals 15 residues. J gave up 6 bases and V 4 bases, and 10 bases lay outside the gene matches. The CDR3 DNA reads TGTGCCAGCAGCCCCGACCGGGACAGGGATCATGGCTACACCTTC. Its protein product is CASSPDRDRDHGYTF.

As concerns this clone: This sample includes further DNA sequences coding for the same CDR3. J is TRBJ1-5 and V is TRBV18; possible D gene TRBD1, 6 bases. In germline, CDR1 is KGHSH, CDR2 LQKENI. CDR3 length equals 15 residues. V dropped 2 bases and J dropped 0 bases, with 8 bases sitting between them. The CDR3 nucleotides read TGTGCCAGCTCACCAGAGACAGGTAGCAATCAGCCCCAGCATTTT. It yields the protein CASSPETGSNQPQHF.

The gene calls are TRBV6-4 and TRBJ2-1; TRBD1 agrees at 7 bases. Trimming cost V 2 bases and J 3 bases; bases outside gene matches: 4. CDR1 and CDR2 from the germline V gene are MRHNA and SNTAGT. The CDR3 loop spans 15 amino acids. In DNA form, the CDR3 reads TGTGCCAGCAGTGACGGGGACAGTAACTACAATGAGCAGTTCTTC. It encodes CASSDGDSNYNEQFF.

The chain combines TRBV4-2 with TRBJ1-5; D remains unclear. V lost 0 bases and J lost 4, with 13 bases in between. From germline, CDR1 is LGHNA and CDR2 YNFKEQ. The CDR3 is made up of 16 amino acids. CDR3 nucleotide sequence: TGTGCCAGCAGCCAAGATCGTGCGCCCCTAAATCAGCCCCAGCATTTT. Encoded protein: CASSQDRAPLNQPQHF.

V usage is TRBV24-1 and J usage is TRBJ1-2; TRBD1 matches 8 bases. Trimming cost V 6 bases and J 4 bases; bases outside gene matches: 9. There are 15 residues in the CDR3. CDR1 and CDR2 (germline): KGHDR, SFDVKD. CDR3 nucleotides: TGTGCCACCAGTCAACCAAGACAGGGGCTCTATGGCTACACCTTC. It codes for CATSQPRQGLYGYTF.

The chain employs TRBV10-2 and TRBJ2-5; 7 bases fit TRBD2. Germline trimming cut 8 bases from V and 5 bases from J; bases unmatched to any gene: 5. Germline loops: CDR1 WSHSY, CDR2 SAAADI. The CDR3 sequence is 12 residues long. The CDR3 DNA sequence: TGCGCCAGCGGGAGGGGCAGGGAGACCCAGTACTTC. This translates into CASGRGRETQYF.

This clone was picked up one time. The chain combines TRBV10-2 with TRBJ2-3; 10 bases are shared with TRBD2. V was clipped by 3 bases and J by 6 bases; unmatched bases: 6. CDR1 and CDR2 (germline): WSHSY, SAAADI. This CDR3 comprises 15 residues. In nucleotides, the CDR3 is TGCGCCAGCAGTGAAATGGGACTAGCGTCGGATACGCAGTATTTT. Its protein product is CASSEMGLASDTQYF.

V is TRBV5-6 and J is TRBJ1-3; a possible D gene is TRBD1 (6 bases). V was clipped by 3 bases and J by 1 base, with 11 bases between them. This CDR3 has 15 residues. Germline V gives CDR1 SGHDT, CDR2 YYEEEE. CDR3 nucleotides: TGTGCCAGCAGCTACTACAGGGCGTCTGGAAACACCATATATTTT. This sequence encodes CASSYYRASGNTIYF.

Details on this clone: One junction end disagrees with the germline gene, perhaps due to a read error. The V and J genes are TRBV7-7 and TRBJ2-5; TRBD2 matches at 12 bases. Germline CDR1 reads SSHAT; CDR2 reads FNYEAQ (reference sequence). There are 18 residues in the CDR3. For the CDR3, the DNA is TGTGCTAGCAGCTTAGCACTAGCGGGAGGCGCCTCAGCAGAGACCCAGTACTTC. This gives the protein CASSLALAGGASAETQYF.

This clone has a single count. This same CDR3 is encoded by further DNA sequences in the sample. The chain employs TRBV28 and TRBJ1-2, with D uncertain. CDR1 is MDHEN, CDR2 SYDVKM, per germline. The CDR3 contains 15 residues. V was clipped by 2 bases and J by 5 bases, with 15 bases between them. Here the CDR3 reads CASSLPQTGRYGYTF. CDR3 bases: TGTGCCAGCAGTTTACCCCAGACGGGGAGGTATGGCTACACCTTC.

V is TRBV11-2 and J is TRBJ2-1; 14 positions agree with TRBD2. J lost 4 bases, V lost 5 bases, and 7 bases had no gene match. Germline V gene lookup returns CDR1 SGHAT and CDR2 FQNNGV. The CDR3 length is 17 residues. The CDR3: CASSLRGTSGGYNEQFF. The DNA for the CDR3 is TGTGCCAGCAGCCTGAGGGGGACTAGCGGGGGTTACAATGAGCAGTTCTTC.

The chain joins TRBV9 to TRBJ2-5; the match to TRBD2 covers 12 bases. The CDR3 loop spans 15 amino acids. V was pared by 3 bases and J by 5 bases, with 5 bases of the junction left unmatched. Germline-derived CDR1 and CDR2 are SGDLS and YYNGEE. CDR3 nucleotide sequence: TGTGCCAGCAGCGAGGACCTAGCGGGGGGGGAGACCCAGTACTTC. Encoded protein: CASSEDLAGGETQYF.

This sequence joins TRBV3-1 (or the pseudogene TRBV3-2) and TRBJ2-5; 12 positions agree with TRBD1. The CDR3 has 16 amino acids. Trimming removed 1 base from V and 5 bases from J; junction bases left unmatched: 5. Germline values: CDR1 LGHDT, CDR2 YNNKEL (reference sequence). CDR3 in DNA: TGTGCCAGCAGCCAAGCCGGGACAGGGGGCGGGGAGACCCAGTACTTC. Protein sequence: CASSQAGTGGGETQYF.